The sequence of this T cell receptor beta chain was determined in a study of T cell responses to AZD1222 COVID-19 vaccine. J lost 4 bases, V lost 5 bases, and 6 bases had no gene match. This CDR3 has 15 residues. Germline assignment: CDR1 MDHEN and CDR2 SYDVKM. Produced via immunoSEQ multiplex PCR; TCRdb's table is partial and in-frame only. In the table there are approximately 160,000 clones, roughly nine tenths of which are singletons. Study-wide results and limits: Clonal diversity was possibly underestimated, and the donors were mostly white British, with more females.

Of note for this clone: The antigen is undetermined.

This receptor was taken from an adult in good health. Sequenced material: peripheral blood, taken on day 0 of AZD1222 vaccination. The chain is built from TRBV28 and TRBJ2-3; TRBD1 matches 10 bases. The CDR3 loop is CASSPRDRGADTQYF. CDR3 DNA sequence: TGTGCCAGCAGTCCTAGGGACAGGGGCGCAGATACGCAGTATTTT.